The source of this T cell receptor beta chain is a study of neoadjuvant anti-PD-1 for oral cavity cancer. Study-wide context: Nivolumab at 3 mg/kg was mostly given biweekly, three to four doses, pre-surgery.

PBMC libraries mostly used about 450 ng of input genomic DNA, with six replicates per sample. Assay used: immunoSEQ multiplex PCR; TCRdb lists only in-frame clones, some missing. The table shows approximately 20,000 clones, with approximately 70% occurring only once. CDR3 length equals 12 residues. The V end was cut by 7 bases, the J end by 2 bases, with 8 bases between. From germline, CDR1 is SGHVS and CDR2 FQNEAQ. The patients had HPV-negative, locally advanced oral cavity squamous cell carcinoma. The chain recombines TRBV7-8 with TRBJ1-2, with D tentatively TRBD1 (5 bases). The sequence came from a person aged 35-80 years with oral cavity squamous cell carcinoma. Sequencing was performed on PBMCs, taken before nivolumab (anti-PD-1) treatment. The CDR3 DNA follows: TGTGCCAGCACCCAGGGAAACTATGGCTACACCTTC. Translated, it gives CASTQGNYGYTF.